This TCR beta chain was sequenced for a study of blood T cell repertoires in COVID-19. The repertoire was sequenced with immunoSEQ multiplex PCR; TCRdb's copy has only in-frame clones and lacks some. The data show about 160,000 clones, about 85% seen once. Assignments of participants to cohorts depended upon their own reported clinical history. Looked up from germline, CDR1 is LNHDA and CDR2 is SQIVND (reference sequence). V was pared by 5 bases and J by 0 bases, with 16 bases between. This CDR3 comprises 16 residues. Input material: PBMCs or T cells enriched from blood (not recorded which). The source is a woman between 35 and 50 years old with acute COVID-19. The chain carries TRBV19 and TRBJ1-1, with D perhaps TRBD1 (6 bases). The CDR3, as DNA: TGTGCCAGTAGTGATCTTACAGGGATCATGAACACTGAAGCTTTCTTT. Its translation: CASSDLTGIMNTEAFF.